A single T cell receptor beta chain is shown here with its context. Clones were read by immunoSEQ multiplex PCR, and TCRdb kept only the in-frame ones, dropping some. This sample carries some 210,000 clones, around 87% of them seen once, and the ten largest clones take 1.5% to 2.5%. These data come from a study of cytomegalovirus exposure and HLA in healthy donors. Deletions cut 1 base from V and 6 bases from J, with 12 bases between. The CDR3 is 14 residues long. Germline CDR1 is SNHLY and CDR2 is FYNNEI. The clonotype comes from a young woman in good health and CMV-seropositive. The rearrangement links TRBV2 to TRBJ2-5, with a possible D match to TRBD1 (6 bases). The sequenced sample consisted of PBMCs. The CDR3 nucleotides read TGTGCCAGCAGTGAAGGGCAGGGGTGGCAGACCCAGTACTTC. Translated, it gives CASSEGQGWQTQYF.